This record concerns one TCR beta chain sequence. This CDR3 has 13 residues. The germline V gene encodes CDR1 MNHEY and CDR2 SVGEGT. The data derive from a study of CXCR3-negative and CXCR3-positive naive CD8 T cells. cDNA libraries for TRB were generated by 5' RACE incorporating UMI labels. TCRdb re-called the 5' RACE reads and gives one entry per CDR3 protein, without DNA. The sample data list fewer than 80,000 distinct CDR3 sequences. The J gene is TRBJ2-1, the V gene TRBV6-2 or TRBV6-3; TCRdb selects TRBD2, and the lack of DNA leaves this call unchecked. This TCR was recovered from a human donor in good health. Some clones in this sample may be carry-over from other donors' samples. The specimen sequenced was naive CXCR3- CD8+ T cells from blood. Subset meaning: CD45RO-CCR7+CD27+CD95- naive CD8+ T cells lacking CXCR3 (TNR3-). The chain's CDR3 is CASSGGVGAEQFF.